The 7 T cell receptor beta chains presented below share a single source sample, sequenced in a study of human T cells and chemical hapten exposure (dated by TCRdb to the early 2020s). Library preparation was by RACE. The sample was run on a NextSeq 500. The public reads were reprocessed in TCRdb via fastp at Q25 and MiXCR, keeping in-frame beta chains. Records with the same CDR3 protein are collapsed into one entry carrying the most frequent genes and DNA. The sample table shows 130,000 or so distinct CDR3 sequences, and approximately 9% are seen once. The top ten hold 1.5% to 2% of the sample. Taken with the paper, the label for time point translates to: healthy volunteer bleed at 2 weeks. Total RNA was extracted from unfractionated whole blood collected in Tempus Blood RNA tubes. Sequencing used whole blood. The source of these receptors is a male donor in good health. Some clones in this sample may be carry-over from other donors' samples.

This chain connects TRBV3-1 to TRBJ1-1, with no clear D. The germline CDR1 and CDR2 sequences are LGHDT and YNNKEL (reference sequence). Trimming shortened V by 0 bases and J by 1 base, and 6 bases separated the two germline ends. The CDR3 loop spans 14 amino acids. CDR3: CASSQDWKNTEAFF. DNA for the CDR3: TGTGCCAGCAGCCAAGATTGGAAGAACACTGAAGCTTTCTTT. Together with reference TRBV3-1 and TRBJ1-1, the CDR3 gives the full variable domain: DTAVSQTPKYLVTQMGNDKSIKCEQNLGHDTMYWYKQDSKKFLKIMFSYNNKELIINETVPNRFSPKSPDKAHLNLHINSLELGDSAVYFCASSQDWKNTEAFFGQGTRLTVV.

The V and J genes are TRBV20-1 and TRBJ1-5; no reliable D call. The V gene lost 0 bases and the J gene lost 11 bases, with 23 bases spanning the gap. CDR1 is DFQATT, CDR2 SNEGSKA, per germline (reference sequence). This CDR3 has 16 residues. This CDR3 reads CSARDARGPHGLSQHF. The CDR3 DNA reads TGCAGTGCTAGAGATGCCCGAGGGCCGCACGGGTTGTCCCAGCATTTT.

This chain links TRBV19 with TRBJ2-5; 9 bases line up with TRBD1. The V gene end was trimmed by 6 bases and the J gene end by 5 bases; junction bases not matched to a gene: 10. Germline assignment: CDR1 LNHDA and CDR2 SQIVND (reference sequence). This CDR3 spans 15 amino acids. As DNA, the CDR3 is TGTGCCAGTAGCGCCGGGGACAGGGCTGGGGAGACCCAGTACTTC. This sequence encodes CASSAGDRAGETQYF.

This clonotype was seen a handful of times. This chain uses TRBV29-1 with TRBJ1-5, with TRBD1 identical over 9 bases. With 6 bases clipped from V and 6 bases from J, the junction kept 6 bases outside the gene matches. Germline CDR1 SQVTM, CDR2 ANQGSEA. The CDR3 runs to 13 residues. CDR3 sequence (DNA): TGCAGCGTGGCACAGGGGGCGGGTCAGCCCCAGCATTTT. Its protein is CSVAQGAGQPQHF. The full variable domain, with the rest looked up from reference TRBV29-1 and TRBJ1-5, is SAVISQKPSRDICQRGTSLTIQCQVDSQVTMMFWYRQQPGQSLTLIATANQGSEATYESGFVIDKFPISRPNLTFSTLTVSNMSPEDSSIYLCSVAQGAGQPQHFGDGTRLSIL.

The chain employs TRBV3-1 and TRBJ1-5; no clear D gene. V was cut by 1 base and J by 1 base, with 2 bases left in between. The V gene's germline CDR1 is LGHDT and CDR2 YNNKEL (reference sequence). The CDR3 is 13 amino acids. In DNA, the CDR3 is TGTGCCAGCAGCCAAGCCAGCAATCAGCCCCAGCATTTT. This encodes CASSQASNQPQHF.

In this sample, this clonotype turned up many times. The V and J genes are TRBV10-3 and TRBJ2-5; weak D call: TRBD1 (6 bases). CDR3 size: 14 residues. CDR1 and CDR2 from the germline V gene are ENHRY and SYGVKD. Trimming stripped 3 bases from V and 2 bases from J, with 10 bases between. The CDR3 protein is CAISDLQGQETQYF. The CDR3 DNA reads TGTGCCATCAGTGACCTACAGGGACAAGAGACCCAGTACTTC.

V usage is TRBV6-6 and J usage is TRBJ2-7; D possibly corresponds to TRBD1 (5 bases). Looked up from germline, CDR1 is MNHNY and CDR2 is SVGAGI (reference sequence). With 1 base removed from V and 6 bases from J, the gap between germline ends came to 19 bases. The CDR3 totals 16 residues. In DNA, the CDR3 is TGTGCCAGCAGTTACTTAGACAGATCTACCCCTCTCGAGCAGTACTTC. The encoded protein is CASSYLDRSTPLEQYF.